This T cell receptor beta chain is drawn from a study of cytomegalovirus exposure and HLA in healthy donors (dated by TCRdb to about 2017). Looking at the study overall: An earlier analysis of approximately 590 of the donors reported about 250 Gb of sequence data and about 100 million unique TCR beta sequences from 150 million to 200 million T cells. The study used immunosequencing to profile the T cell repertoires of some 600 subjects and linked those repertoires to cytomegalovirus serostatus. Typing coverage differed by locus: A, B, C, DRB1 and DQB1 were typed in about 620-640 donors, DQA1 in approximately 520, DPA1 in 600 to 610, and DPB1 in just under 490. The study aimed to test whether cataloging public T cell receptors could reveal signatures of past pathogen exposure. Donor age, sex, ethnicity and CMV serostatus were compiled alongside the repertoire data. Genome-wide SNP genotypes for about three fifths of the roughly 700 donors were used in a later genetic analysis, which treated that subset as a discovery cohort. In a later analysis, previously published TCR beta repertoires from 600 to 850 donors were re-analyzed and high-resolution HLA genotyping was added so that TCR occurrence patterns could be studied. Approximately 310 gigabases of sequencing data and approximately 85 million unique TCR sequences were included in an early release covering around 650 HLA-typed donors. Several DR-DQ haplotypes were treated as single units for association and clustering because of strong linkage in the cohort. Besides the first cohort of roughly 640 subjects, a separate validation cohort made up of some 110 different subjects was used. To predict cytomegalovirus infection status, the study combined high-throughput TCR immunosequencing, statistical association of individual TCRs with disease status, and machine learning. The later analysis used no new phenotypic data to find candidate immune exposures, relying instead on TCR beta sequences and their occurrence across donors. Among 398 genotyped donors of the cohort, an average of about 240,000 unique TCR beta nucleotide sequences were sequenced per donor, around 20% of them non-productive. An earlier analysis of fewer than 750 of the donors used high-throughput TCR beta sequencing to judge whether each TCR beta V gene segment behaved as functional or pseudogenic. All discovery cohort repertoires had been generated using a single sequencing platform. Among the roughly 400 genotyped donors, around 79% belonged to the genetic ancestry cluster associated with self-reported Caucasian donors. HLA typing included class I and class II loci at four-digit resolution.

Libraries came from the immunoSEQ multiplex PCR assay. The multiplex PCR relied on a mix of 60 forward primers for TCR Vbeta segments and 13 reverse primers for TCR Jbeta segments. The CDR3 region of rearranged TCR beta genes was amplified from genomic DNA with a multiplex PCR assay. The Illumina HiSeq System was used to sequence the amplified TCR beta libraries as 87-base-pair reads. Turning to the authors' computational methods: In a later analysis, 70 million to 95 million unique TCR beta chains were counted across the approximately 670 repertoires, and some 10 million of these chains were shared by at least two donors. To remove PCR and sequencing errors, raw reads were error-corrected and collapsed into unique sequences using a nearest-neighbor algorithm that merged closely related sequences. To assign V, D and J gene segments, CDR3 sequences were aligned to IMGT reference sequences. For a sequence to be retained, at least a six-nucleotide match to both a V gene segment and a J gene segment was required. A rearrangement counted as productive if the CDR3 had no stop codons and remained in frame with V and J, and every other rearrangement counted as non-productive. Following IMGT convention, CDR3 was defined as the stretch from the second conserved V-encoded cysteine up to the conserved J-encoded phenylalanine. The earlier analysis of some 540 of the donors excluded any sequence lacking an unambiguous match to a single V gene segment. An earlier analysis of about 590 of the donors classified V segments as functional when productive rearrangements were above 56.7% and as segregating when the standard deviation between donors was above 5%. To diagnose cytomegalovirus status from the catalog of TCR beta chain sequences, a statistical classification framework was built. In a later analysis, TCR nucleotide sequences were compared against IMGT/GENE-DB human TR gene sequences so that V and J genes could be assigned. Using the TCRdist pipeline, a later analysis assigned CDR3 sequences along with most-parsimonious VDJ recombination scenarios. In a later analysis, each TCR beta chain was defined by its CDR3 amino acid sequence together with its V-gene family, and reads without a unique V-gene family were excluded. A later analysis removed 450 to 600 highly shared, low-generation-probability nucleotide sequences to deal with suspected cross-contamination and a sequencing artifact. In a later analysis, a clonal expansion index for each public chain was calculated from normalized within-repertoire ranks of inferred template counts. In a later analysis, generation probabilities were computed with a VDJ recombination model fitted to out-of-frame rearrangements, and the resulting probabilities were checked against IGoR. A later analysis scored TCR-TCR, TCR-HLA and TCR-CMV co-occurrence with hypergeometric tests, applying a repertoire-size bias correction to TCR pairs. To estimate false discovery rates, a later analysis permuted the HLA or CMV assignments 20 times. A later analysis grouped co-occurring TCRs with DBSCAN, adding TCRdist sequence similarity when clustering within HLA-allele-positive subsets. For co-occurrence clustering, repertoires with fewer than 30,000 or more than 120,000 public chains were excluded, along with roughly 5 repertoires with anomalous nucleotide sharing. Here the immuneACCESS table is served through TCRdb, limited to in-frame sequences with V and J called. Missing clones are a known gap in these copies; in checked studies unresolved V genes cover under half, and the rest lacks a known reason. V, J and clone size derive from that table, while D and trimming were established from the DNA sequence. For this sample the table gives some 130,000 clones, of which 70% to 80% were detected only once. The top ten clones comprise around 1.6% of the sample.

In the case of this clone: The clone's antigen remains unknown. No clone much larger than this one lies a single base away; base qualities are absent.

Study-wide findings and limitations: Sequencing depth was assumed to be roughly uniform across donors in the presence/absence analyses, though that assumption may not hold. Most CMV-associated TCR beta chains appeared to be HLA-restricted in a later analysis, and the HLA associations seemed to be driven largely by CMV exposure. The sequencing pipeline was judged likely to have produced a cluster of highly shared sequence variants as a technical artifact. Linkage disequilibrium might explain the correlated functional status among segregating V segments, but an unknown experimental factor could not be ruled out. Broadly in line with IMGT annotations, most TCR beta V segments showed up in productive rearrangements about 87% or about 30% of the time in an earlier analysis of some 590 of the donors. Because counts were too low, roughly 18 rarely observed V segments, including chromosome 9 orphons, were left out of the earlier analysis of approximately 580 of the donors. In the study, approximately 160 TCR beta chains were listed as associated with cytomegalovirus. Several of the top co-occurrence clusters appeared to be linked to parvovirus B19, influenza, CMV and Epstein-Barr virus, according to a later analysis. The authors suggested that the approach could potentially be generalized to other disease states and immunological phenotypes. In a later analysis, the rate of TCR association differed among HLA loci, with DRB1 alleles having the most associated TCRs and HLA-C alleles having the fewest. The 87-base-pair reads could not distinguish some IMGT-functional V segments, including TRBV6-2 and TRBV6-3, so those segments were excluded. Across donors, most TCR sequences were observed very rarely, whereas some public TCRs were present in many individuals. In vitro tests confirmed that a few of the cytomegalovirus-associated TCR beta chains recognize cytomegalovirus antigens. Compared with equally common non-associated chains, HLA-associated TCR beta chains in a later analysis were more clonally expanded and had lower generation probabilities. In a later genetic analysis, fewer N-insertions in productive TCRs were reported among donors in an Asian-associated ancestry cluster than the roughly 640-donor mean. For the cohort, immune exposure information was limited to CMV serostatus. A later analysis associated 17,000 or so TCR beta sequences with specific HLA alleles at a false discovery rate of 0.05. This cohort had only TCR beta chains sequenced, and the lack of alpha or paired-chain data limited which features could be detected. HLA typing was unavailable for some donors at each locus, so association tests used only the typed subset. The classifier was reported to diagnose cytomegalovirus status with high specificity and sensitivity in both the original cohort and the validation cohort. A further reported finding was that TCR beta sequences accurately predicted the HLA-A and HLA-B alleles for most subjects in the first cohort. A later genetic analysis associated a missense DCLRE1C variant with V-gene and J-gene trimming of TCR beta chains, and an independent cohort replicated the association. When HLA alleles, especially DR and DQ, strongly co-occurred, attributing TCR associations to individual alleles was difficult.

Measured from the cysteine to the phenylalanine, the CDR3 is 15 residues long. Only CDR3 DNA remains: 45 bases, in frame from the first base. Unmatched junction bases come to 2, with V trimmed by 1 base and J by 6 bases. CDR1 and CDR2 were assigned from the germline V gene as SGHVS and FQNEAQ. The cohort consisted of 650 to 700 healthy bone marrow donors. At the time of sampling, all cohort members were nominally healthy, though unrecorded immune exposures were likely present. The donor was CMV seronegative and belonged to the group of more than 300 seronegative cohort members. Each donor provided a peripheral blood sample, and peripheral blood mononuclear cells were used for TCR beta sequencing. The Qiagen DNeasy Blood Extraction Kit was used to extract genomic DNA from the blood cell samples.

This chain is built from TRBV7-8 and TRBJ2-5, with 13 bases aligning to TRBD2. Material: PBMCs. The origin of this receptor is a female donor in good health and CMV-seronegative. In nucleotides, the sequence is TGTGCCAGCAGCTTAGGGACTAGCGGGAGCCAGACCCAGTACTTC. This yields the protein CASSLGTSGSQTQYF.